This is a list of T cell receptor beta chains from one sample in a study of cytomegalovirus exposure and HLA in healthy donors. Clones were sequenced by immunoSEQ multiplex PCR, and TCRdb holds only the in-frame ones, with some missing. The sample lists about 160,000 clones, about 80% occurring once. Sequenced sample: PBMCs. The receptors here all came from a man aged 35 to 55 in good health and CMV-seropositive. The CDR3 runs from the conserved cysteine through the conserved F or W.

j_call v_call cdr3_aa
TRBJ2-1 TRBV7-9 CASSLAAGPNEQFF
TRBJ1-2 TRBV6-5 CASRTRGGYTF
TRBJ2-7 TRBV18 CASSREATLLGAYEQYF
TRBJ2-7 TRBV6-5 CASGDRGYEQYF
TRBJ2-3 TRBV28 CASSSVLPSTDTQYF
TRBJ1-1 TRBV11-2 CASSRDLQSSEAFF
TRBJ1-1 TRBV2 CASSDPGKAFF
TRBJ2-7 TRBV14 CASSHLLPGESHEQYF
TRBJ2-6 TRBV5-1 CASSLQTGAGANVLTF
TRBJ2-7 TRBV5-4 CASSLGGRSEQYF
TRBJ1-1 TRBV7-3 CASSRQSNTEAFF
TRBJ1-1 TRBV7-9 CASSNPAGGEAFF
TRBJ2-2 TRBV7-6 CASSLVALTSTGELFF
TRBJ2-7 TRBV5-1 CASSITGTGYYEQYF
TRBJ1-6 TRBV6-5 CASSSPPRGEILHF
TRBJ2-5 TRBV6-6 CASSYFEGQPSETQYF
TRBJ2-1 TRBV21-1 CASSKPSGKSSNNEQFF
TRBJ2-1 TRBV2 CASSTLGLAGANEQFF
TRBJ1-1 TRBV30 CAEGQGPMNTEAFF
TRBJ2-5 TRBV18 CASSLSDIGQTQYF
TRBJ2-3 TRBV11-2 CASRHIRGAVTSTDTQYF
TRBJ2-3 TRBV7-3 CASSPGGAGTDTQYF
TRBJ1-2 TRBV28 CASSSGLYGYTF
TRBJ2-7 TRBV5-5 CASSPWGGTAYEQYF
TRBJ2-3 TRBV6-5 CASSPWSADTQYF
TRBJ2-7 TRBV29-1 CSVRTGTTYEQYF
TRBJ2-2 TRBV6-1 CASGATGELFF
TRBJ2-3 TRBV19 CASRGWTGSTDTQYF
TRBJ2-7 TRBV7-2 CASSLGFSGRTYEQYF
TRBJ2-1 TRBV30 CAWNPGQTSSYNEQFF
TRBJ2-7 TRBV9 CASSVEGESYEQYF
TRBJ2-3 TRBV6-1 CASSDNTAVQYF
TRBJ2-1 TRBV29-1 CSVADWSSYNEQFF
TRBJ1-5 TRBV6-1 CASSVWGQGRFNQPQHF
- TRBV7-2 CASSLFSAGVGDLGYEQYF
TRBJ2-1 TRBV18 CASSPPSGLQAHPQFF
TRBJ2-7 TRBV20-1 CSAFPGIYEIF
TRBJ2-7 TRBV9 CASSLLQGGYEQYF
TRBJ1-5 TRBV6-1 CASSTGSVVPQHF
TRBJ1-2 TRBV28 CASSLNARTGGYTF
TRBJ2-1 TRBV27 CASSKGEGYNEQFF
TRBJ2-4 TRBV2 CASTQGTGAKNIQYF
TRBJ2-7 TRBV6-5 CASGGGGEQYF
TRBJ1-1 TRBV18 CASSLVVIAFQSTGGNTEAFF
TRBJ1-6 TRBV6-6 CASSGGQGYSPLHF
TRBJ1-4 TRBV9 CASSRDRGRMLDEKLFF
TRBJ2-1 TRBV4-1 CASSQGAQREQFF
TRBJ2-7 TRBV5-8 CASSRTGGGYEQYF
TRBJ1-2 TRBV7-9 CASSPIGGILSNYGYTF
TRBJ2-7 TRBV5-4 CASSLGQGARYEQYF
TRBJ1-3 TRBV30 CAWGQGLLNTIYF
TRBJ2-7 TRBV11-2 CASSRDRLTYEQYF
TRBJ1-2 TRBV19 CASSRDGGSYGYTF
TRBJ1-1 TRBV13 CASSPTQGASEAFF
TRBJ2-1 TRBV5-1 CASSLAAGKGGSSSYNEQFF